This T cell receptor (beta chain) was identified during a study of cytomegalovirus exposure and HLA in healthy donors. Deletions cut 1 base from V and 3 bases from J, with 5 bases between. The CDR3 consists of 12 residues. Germline CDR1 reads SGHRS; CDR2 reads YFSETQ. This clone showed up just a few times. Other DNA sequences from this sample encode an identical CDR3 as well. The PCR ran on 60 Vbeta and 13 Jbeta primers. TCRdb's copy holds only in-frame clones and misses some; the assay was immunoSEQ multiplex PCR. This sample has 200,000 to 300,000 clones, with 82% found just once. The sequencing sample was made of PBMCs. The clonotype was recovered from a woman aged 40 to 50 in good health and CMV-seropositive. The J gene is TRBJ2-7, the V gene TRBV5-1; D unresolved. CDR3 amino acids: CASSLPGYEQYF. CDR3 nucleotide sequence: TGCGCCAGCAGCTTGCCGGGCTACGAGCAGTACTTC.